This paragraph covers one T cell receptor beta chain sequence. The antigen remains unidentified. This sample's time point: week 11, during vaccination. What each vaccine dose contained was 300 ug of mutant IDH1 20-mer peptide, accompanied by topical imiquimod. The study enrolled donors with new WHO grade 3 or 4 IDH1-mutant, ATRX-lost astrocytomas. In germline, CDR1 is SGHKS, CDR2 YYEKEE (reference sequence). The CDR3 covers 15 residues. J was trimmed by 4 bases and V by 0 bases; bases with no gene match: 4. The protocol was immunoSEQ multiplex PCR, while the TCRdb copy is restricted to in-frame clones and leaves out a portion. The sample has about 62,000 clones, roughly 90% seen once. The data derive from a study of a mutant IDH1 vaccine in newly diagnosed glioma. Overall study context: Patients got their first vaccination 4-6 weeks after radiotherapy alone, or with temozolomide cycles.

The sequencing used PBMCs, collected from a glioma patient whose treatment included an IDH1 peptide vaccine. The sequence derives from a man between 35 and 55 years old with glioma. The V gene is TRBV5-5, the J gene TRBJ2-5, with 9 positions matching TRBD2. The CDR3 protein is CASSLVVAGVETQYF. CDR3 DNA: TGTGCCAGCAGCTTGGTAGTAGCGGGAGTAGAGACCCAGTACTTC. Full variable domain (outside the CDR3, taken from reference TRBV5-5 and TRBJ2-5): DAGVTQSPTHLIKTRGQQVTLRCSPISGHKSVSWYQQVLGQGPQFIFQYYEKEERGRGNFPDRFSARQFPNYSSELNVNALLLGDSALYLCASSLVVAGVETQYFGPGTRLLVL.